This TCR beta chain was sequenced for a study of post-analysis software for immune sequencing data (dated by TCRdb to about 2015). At the level of the whole study: Relapsing-remitting, secondary progressive and progressive-relapsing multiple sclerosis were recorded as disease courses, and subtype annotation was lacking for some patients. A subset of samples was prepared in parallel using single-end sample barcoding, then pooled and co-amplified after Illumina adapter ligation. The patient repertoires were set against roughly eleven previously published healthy control repertoires from donors whose ages ranged from roughly 6 to 27 years. Points the paper makes about the study in general: The control group was slightly older than the multiple sclerosis patient group. Significantly lower normalized Chao1 diversity was found in multiple sclerosis patients than in controls, suggesting substantial peripheral T-cell clonal expansion. When samples were clustered directly using the F measure, samples prepared in the same batch co-clustered strongly, which prompted a batch-effect correction. Patients showed significantly higher frequencies than controls for roughly five TRBV segments, among them TRBV5-6, TRBV5-1 and TRBV20-1.

As regards this clonotype: Its antigen remains unidentified. No quality values exist for individual bases; no much larger clone is one base distant.

TCR beta repertoires were profiled from peripheral blood of roughly 13 young patients with multiple sclerosis to demonstrate the VDJtools post-analysis software. Multiple sclerosis patients were children and adolescents aged about 6 to 15 years. The protocol used for the library was PCR. Sequencing took place on an Illumina HiSeq 2500. To reduce PCR and sequencing biases, unique molecular identifiers were incorporated into the TCR beta cDNA libraries. Per 1 to 10 million input T cells, some 500,000 cDNA molecules were obtained, such that each molecule approximated one T cell. Patient libraries were prepared and sequenced with the same protocol used for the earlier healthy control dataset. Samples belonging to the same batch were prepared together, multiplexed and sequenced on a shared HiSeq lane. For the original study's pipeline: MIGEC was used to process the raw barcoded reads, and molecular identifier groups with only a single read were discarded before consensus assembly and CDR3 extraction. VDJtools was used for post-analysis of the clonotype tables, and diversity was normalized by down-sampling every dataset to the size of the smallest sample. To correct batch-related cross-sample contamination, repertoire overlap clustering matched CDR3 amino acid sequences but not nucleotide sequences. The raw public data were reprocessed by TCRdb itself: fastp quality trimming at Q25, MiXCR clonotype calling, in-frame beta chains only. Here each entry gathers all rows of one CDR3 protein and keeps the most common genes and DNA. TCRdb's processing, not the authors', yielded these V and J calls. This sample comprises about 820,000 distinct CDR3 sequences, 53% of them detected only once. The top ten constitute roughly 4.4% of the sample.

V ends up 4 bases short and J 0 bases short, with an unmatched junction base count of 6. The germline V gene (reference sequence) specifies MNHNY as CDR1 and SVGAGI as CDR2. The CDR3 has 15 amino acids, counting the end cysteine and phenylalanine. Just CDR3 DNA is preserved here, 45 bases in frame from base 1. This sequence was found in a girl aged 10 to 17 with multiple sclerosis. Recombination linked TRBV6-6 to TRBJ2-7, with 7 bases aligning to TRBD1. Sequences were obtained from blood. The CDR3: CASSSPTGRSYEQYF. Here is the DNA: TGTGCCAGCAGTTCCCCGACAGGGCGCTCCTACGAGCAGTACTTC.